These 11 T cell receptor beta chains were all obtained from the same sample, sequenced in a study of cytomegalovirus exposure and HLA in healthy donors. Primers: 60 Vbeta forward and 13 Jbeta reverse. Clones were read by immunoSEQ multiplex PCR, and TCRdb kept only the in-frame ones, dropping some. In all, the sample yields approximately 150,000 clones. Sequenced sample: PBMCs. All receptors come from a male donor in good health and CMV-seronegative.

The CDR3 nucleotides are TGTGCCAGCCTTCCAGAGGGGGCGCTCGAGCAGTTCTTC. This codes for CASLPEGALEQFF. This chain joins TRBV5-4 and TRBJ2-1, with 7 bases fitting TRBD1. The CDR3 spans 13 residues. With 7 bases clipped from V and 10 bases from J, the junction kept 11 bases outside the gene matches. CDR1 is SGHNT, CDR2 YYREEE, per germline (reference sequence).

This chain links TRBV27 with TRBJ1-1, with D possibly matching TRBD1 (5 bases). The germline V gene encodes CDR1 MNHEY and CDR2 SMNVEV (reference sequence). Deletions cut 4 bases from V and 4 bases from J, with 13 bases between. The CDR3 sequence is 14 residues long. The CDR3 region has the DNA TGTGCCAGCAGTTCCCGGGGGATAGGCACTGAAGCTTTCTTT. It translates to CASSSRGIGTEAFF.

The rearrangement uses TRBV5-5 and TRBJ1-6; TRBD1 is a possible D gene (5 bases). The CDR3 consists of 15 residues. V gave up 0 bases and J gave up 8 bases, with 12 bases separating them. CDR1 and CDR2 from the germline V gene are SGHKS and YYEKEE (reference sequence). DNA of the CDR3: TGTGCCAGCAGCTTGGTGGCAGGGCACGATTCACCCCTCCACTTT. It translates to CASSLVAGHDSPLHF.

The chain carries TRBV19 and TRBJ1-2, with a tentative D call TRBD1 (5 bases). Trimming removed 8 bases at V and 6 bases at J, with 25 bases between. The CDR3 length is 16 residues. CDR1 is LNHDA and CDR2 is SQIVND in the germline V gene (reference sequence). CDR3 DNA sequence: TGTGCCAGTGTGCCGACGGGAGAGGGGAAAATAGATGGCTACACCTTC. It specifies CASVPTGEGKIDGYTF.

The chain has TRBV30 and TRBJ1-1; perhaps TRBD1 as D (5 bases). The CDR3 is 13 residues long. V lost 2 bases, J lost 1 base, and 8 bases lay in between. Germline V gene data show CDR1 as GTSNPN and CDR2 as SVGIG (reference sequence). The CDR3 spells CAWSFTGNTEAFF. The DNA for the CDR3 is TGTGCCTGGAGTTTTACAGGGAACACTGAAGCTTTCTTT.

The chain has TRBV18 and TRBJ1-1, with 8 bases fitting TRBD1. The V and J ends lost 3 bases and 1 base, in that order; junction bases with no gene match: 1. CDR3 length: 14 residues. Germline CDR1 and CDR2: KGHSH and LQKENI. The CDR3: CASSPTGANTEAFF. CDR3 nucleotide sequence: TGTGCCAGCTCACCGACAGGGGCGAACACTGAAGCTTTCTTT.

This chain connects TRBV30 to TRBJ1-1; D is unresolved. The V gene lost 5 bases and the J gene lost 4 bases, with 17 bases spanning the gap. CDR1 and CDR2 (germline): GTSNPN, SVGIG (reference sequence). The CDR3 extends over 14 amino acids. CDR3: CAWGYSLSGTEAFF. Here the CDR3 DNA reads TGTGCCTGGGGGTACTCCTTAAGCGGCACTGAAGCTTTCTTT.

This rearrangement joins TRBV5-1 to TRBJ2-7, with 11 bases aligning to TRBD1. This CDR3 is 15 amino acids long. V lost 3 bases to trimming and J lost 2 bases; unmatched junction nucleotides: 4. The germline V gene has CDR1 SGHRS and CDR2 YFSETQ. The CDR3 DNA sequence: TGCGCCAGCAGCTCCGGACAGGGGGCTACCTACGAGCAGTACTTC. This translates into CASSSGQGATYEQYF.

V usage is TRBV18 and J usage is TRBJ2-3, with 9 positions matching TRBD2. Trimming took 3 bases from V and 7 from J; bases not matched to a gene: 5. Germline V CDR1 and CDR2: KGHSH, LQKENI. The CDR3 is 14 amino acids. The CDR3 loop reads CASSPGGGANTQYF. CDR3 coding DNA: TGTGCCAGCTCACCGGGCGGGGGGGCCAATACGCAGTATTTT.

The chain employs TRBV19 and TRBJ2-6, with 8 bases that match TRBD1. Germline V gene data show CDR1 as LNHDA and CDR2 as SQIVND (reference sequence). The CDR3 is 16 residues long. Germline trimming cut 5 bases from V and 2 bases from J; bases unmatched to any gene: 5. In nucleotides, the CDR3 is TGTGCCAGTAGTTCCCGGACAGGGACTGGGGCCAACGTCCTGACTTTC. Translation gives CASSSRTGTGANVLTF.

This rearrangement joins TRBV30 to TRBJ2-1, with D perhaps TRBD1 (7 bases). Trimming left V 4 bases short and J 9 bases short, with 16 bases between. The CDR3 runs to 13 residues. CDR1 and CDR2 (germline): GTSNPN, SVGIG (reference sequence). The CDR3 sequence is CAWITLQGGEQFF. In nucleotides, the CDR3 is TGTGCCTGGATTACCCTTCAGGGGGGTGAGCAGTTCTTC.